The 4 T cell receptor beta chains given below trace back to one sample, sequenced in a study of CD8 T cells in ankylosing spondylitis. The antigens of these receptors remain unknown. In TCRdb, the 5' RACE reads were re-called with MiXCR into one record per CDR3 protein. The sample holds around 430,000 distinct CDR3 sequences, approximately 17% seen once. General study findings and limits: A TCR beta motif made of under 10 highly homologous variants seemed typical of ankylosing spondylitis blood.

The specimen was blood, either unsorted or a sorted T cell fraction (not recorded which). Receptor source: a male donor with ankylosing spondylitis.

This clonotype showed up just a few times. The chain links TRBV4-3 to TRBJ2-3, with 9 bases matching TRBD2. The CDR3 is made up of 14 amino acids. Losses at the gene ends were 1 base for V and 10 bases for J; bases not matched to a gene: 6. Germline loops: CDR1 LGHNA, CDR2 YSLEER. This chain's CDR3 is CASSQVKGLAAQYF. CDR3 nucleotide sequence: TGCGCCAGCAGCCAAGTCAAGGGACTAGCTGCGCAGTATTTT.

This clonotype was counted a few times. The chain couples TRBV7-9 to TRBJ2-3; D gene unclear. The CDR3 length is 15 residues. CDR1 and CDR2 (germline): SEHNR, FQNEAQ (reference sequence). The V end lost 1 base, the J end lost 0 bases, and 8 bases lay between the germline ends. The CDR3 region has the DNA TGTGCCAGCAGCTTAGGCAGCACTAGCACAGATACGCAGTATTTT. It translates to CASSLGSTSTDTQYF.

The rearrangement uses TRBV12-3 or TRBV12-4 and TRBJ1-5, with 8 bases aligning to TRBD1. The CDR3 loop spans 16 amino acids. The J segment lost 0 bases and the V segment lost 2 bases, leaving 3 bases of the junction unmatched. The CDR3 reads CASSLSGQDSNQPQHF. CDR3 bases: TGTGCCAGCAGTTTATCGGGACAGGATAGCAATCAGCCCCAGCATTTT.

This clonotype was detected only a few times. The V call is TRBV20-1, the J call TRBJ2-7; 8 bases line up with TRBD1. Germline CDR1 reads DFQATT; CDR2 reads SNEGSKA (reference sequence). J lost 3 bases, V lost 5 bases, and 9 bases had no gene match. The CDR3 runs to 14 residues. The CDR3 region has the DNA TGCAGTGCTCCACTTCGACAGGGGATCTACGAGCAGTACTTC. Amino acid sequence: CSAPLRQGIYEQYF.